The 31 T cell receptor beta chains below come from one sample, sequenced in a study of regulatory T cells in long-lasting Graves disease. Time point denoted: newly diagnosed GD, antithyroid drugs for less than 3 months. Extracted RNA from PBMCs served as the source of the TCR library. Relying on iRepertoire HTBI primers and Arm-PCR of CDR3 regions, the team built TCR beta libraries. In TCRdb, the multiplex PCR reads were re-called with MiXCR into one record per CDR3 protein. The sample includes 200,000 to 250,000 distinct CDR3 sequences, around 19% seen only once; the top ten take 22%. Sequencing was performed on peripheral blood mononuclear cells (PBMCs), taken at new diagnosis, from a patient treated with antithyroid drugs. Every receptor here comes from a female donor with Graves disease.

Comment on this clonotype: A far larger clone is one base from this, pointing to a likely read error. The missing conserved phenylalanine or tryptophan at the end of this CDR3 makes a read error likely. The chain recombines TRBV11-2 with TRBJ2-3; D might be TRBD1 (5 bases). With 1 base removed from V and 1 base from J, the gap between germline ends came to 12 bases. The germline V gene has CDR1 SGHAT and CDR2 FQNNGV. The CDR3 consists of 16 residues. The CDR3 is CASSLAWGRGTDTQYS. As DNA, the CDR3 is TGTGCCAGCAGCTTAGCGTGGGGCCGTGGCACAGATACGCAGTATTCT.

This clonotype was counted at least ten times. This rearrangement joins TRBV5-1 to TRBJ1-1; D may be TRBD1 (5 bases). The CDR3 runs to 14 residues. Trimming stripped 5 bases from V and 3 bases from J, with 14 bases between. Germline V gene data show CDR1 as SGHRS and CDR2 as YFSETQ. This CDR3 is CASRGQGGYTEAFF. For the CDR3, the DNA is TGCGCCAGCAGGGGCCAGGGCGGTTACACTGAAGCTTTCTTT.

This clonotype has ten or more counts. This chain links TRBV28 with TRBJ1-2; 7 bases map to TRBD1. J gave up 5 bases and V 6 bases, and 9 bases lay outside the gene matches. CDR3 length: 14 amino acids. Germline CDR1 reads MDHEN; CDR2 reads SYDVKM. CDR3 in DNA: TGTGCCAGCAGGAAACAGGGGCGACATTATGGCTACACCTTC. Protein sequence: CASRKQGRHYGYTF.

This clonotype appeared a single time. A much larger clone lies a single base off, so this may be a read error. This chain uses TRBV5-5 with TRBJ1-1; D ambiguous. Germline V gene lookup returns CDR1 SGHKS and CDR2 YYEKEE (reference sequence). This CDR3 region has 11 residues. The DNA of the CDR3 is TGTGCCAGCAGCTTGTGGTTTGGAGCTTCCTTT. Translating gives CASSLWFGASF. The full variable domain, with the rest looked up from reference TRBV5-5 and TRBJ1-1, is DAGVTQSPTHLIKTRGQQVTLRCSPISGHKSVSWYQQVLGQGPQFIFQYYEKEERGRGNFPDRFSARQFPNYSSELNVNALLLGDSALYLCASSLWFGASFGQGTRLTVV.

A note on this clonotype: A single base separates this from a much larger clone, so it may be a read error. The rearrangement joins TRBV11-2 to TRBJ2-7; 7 bases are shared with TRBD1. This CDR3 has 12 residues. The V gene end was trimmed by 8 bases and the J gene end by 6 bases; junction bases not matched to a gene: 7. CDR1 is SGHAT and CDR2 is FQNNGV in the germline V gene. Here the CDR3 reads CASGLGTAEQYF. In DNA form, the CDR3 reads TGTGCCAGCGGCCTCGGGACAGCCGAGCAGTACTTC.

This clonotype appeared many times. The chain couples TRBV28 to TRBJ1-2; TRBD1 agrees at 10 bases. The CDR3 sequence is 15 residues long. V was pared by 5 bases and J by 7 bases, with 10 bases of the junction left unmatched. The germline CDR1 and CDR2 sequences are MDHEN and SYDVKM. The CDR3 is CASSALTGGAGGYTF. DNA of the CDR3: TGTGCCAGCAGTGCCCTGACAGGGGGCGCAGGTGGCTACACCTTC.

In its sample, this clonotype was seen a few times. This rearrangement joins TRBV4-2 to TRBJ1-1; D ambiguous. CDR3 length: 15 amino acids. Germline CDR1 LGHNA, CDR2 YNFKEQ. Trimming took 0 bases from V and 2 from J, leaving 10 bases between them. This CDR3 reads CASSQDTTGNTEAFF. The CDR3 DNA reads TGTGCCAGCAGCCAAGATACTACCGGTAACACTGAAGCTTTCTTT.

This clonotype was found a few times. This may stem from a read error, because a much larger clone lies one nucleotide away. The chain uses TRBV24-1 and TRBJ1-4; 8 positions match TRBD1. Per the germline V gene, CDR1 is KGHDR and CDR2 is SFDVKD. CDR3 length: 17 amino acids. CDR3 coding DNA: TGTGCCACCAGTGATTTGGACAGGGGCTGGACTAATGAAAAACCGTTTTTT. Translating gives CATSDLDRGWTNEKPFF.

This clonotype has a count of ten or more. V is TRBV6-1 and J is TRBJ2-3, with TRBD2 identical over 10 bases. There are 15 residues in the CDR3. J was trimmed by 6 bases and V by 6 bases; bases with no gene match: 9. The germline V gene encodes CDR1 MNHNS and CDR2 SASEGT. The DNA for the CDR3 is TGTGCCAGCAGCTTCGGGACTAGCGAGCTTGATACGCAGTATTTT. Translated, it gives CASSFGTSELDTQYF.

The chain is built from TRBV5-1 and TRBJ1-1; D might be TRBD1 (6 bases). The germline V gene encodes CDR1 SGHRS and CDR2 YFSETQ. V was shortened by 4 bases and J by 3 bases, with 19 bases between the two germline ends. The CDR3 contains 16 residues. The DNA of the CDR3 is TGCGCCAGCAGCCAAGGGGGGGGCCGGGCGGACACTGAAGCTTTCTTT. This sequence encodes CASSQGGGRADTEAFF.

At least ten counts were recorded for this clonotype. The chain combines TRBV4-2 with TRBJ1-6; 9 bases align to TRBD1. V dropped 3 bases and J dropped 8; count of bases not matched to a gene: 11. CDR1 is LGHNA and CDR2 is YNFKEQ in the germline V gene. The CDR3 is made up of 17 amino acids. This chain's CDR3 is CASSHRVGTGQDSPLHF. CDR3 bases: TGTGCCAGCAGCCATCGGGTAGGGACAGGGCAGGATTCACCCCTCCACTTT.

This clonotype was counted many times. This sequence joins TRBV20-1 and TRBJ1-5; D is ambiguous. Between the trimmed V and J ends, which lost 0 bases and 7 bases, there was a span of 16 bases. Germline V lookup: CDR1 DFQATT, CDR2 SNEGSKA (reference sequence). The CDR3 is 15 residues long. CDR3 coding DNA: TGCAGTGCTAGAGATTTCGGGTCCCGGGAGCAGCCCCAGCATTTT. Amino acid sequence: CSARDFGSREQPQHF.

The table lists this clonotype with a few counts. This chain uses TRBV19 with TRBJ2-7; 8 bases agree with TRBD2. V lost 6 bases and J lost 3; bases outside the gene matches: 10. There are 15 residues in the CDR3. Germline V gene lookup returns CDR1 LNHDA and CDR2 SQIVND (reference sequence). CDR3 bases: TGTGCCAGTAGGCTCGGGGGGGGCAGGGACTACGAGCAGTACTTC. This translates into CASRLGGGRDYEQYF.

In its sample, this clonotype was seen many times. The chain is built from TRBV7-3 and TRBJ1-4, with D uncertain. CDR3 length: 12 amino acids. V gave up 5 bases and J gave up 7 bases, with 8 bases separating them. Per the germline V gene, CDR1 is SGHTA and CDR2 is FQGTGA. The CDR3 DNA reads as TGTGCCAGCAGCCCGAGAGGTGAAAAACTGTTTTTT. This encodes CASSPRGEKLFF.

This clonotype was detected only once. The V and J genes are TRBV10-3 and TRBJ2-1; 7 nucleotides align to TRBD2. CDR3 size: 15 residues. The V gene's germline CDR1 is ENHRY and CDR2 SYGVKD. V shed 8 bases and J 6 bases; nucleotides not matched to a gene: 13. The DNA for the CDR3 is TGTGCCATCGCCTATGGAGGGACTAATGGCAATGAGCAGTTCTTC. This encodes CAIAYGGTNGNEQFF.

This clonotype was picked up many times. The genes are TRBV10-3 and TRBJ1-4; 7 bases fit TRBD1. Germline V gives CDR1 ENHRY, CDR2 SYGVKD. Germline trimming cut 6 bases from V and 2 bases from J; bases unmatched to any gene: 6. The length of the CDR3 is 15 residues. The CDR3 DNA reads as TGTGCCATCAGAGAGGAGGGGGCGACTAATGAAAAACTGTTTTTT. This gives the protein CAIREEGATNEKLFF.

The rearrangement uses TRBV4-1 and TRBJ2-1; 12 bases fit TRBD1. CDR3 length: 16 residues. V trimming: 1 base; J trimming: 7 bases; junction bases outside the gene matches: 5. Germline V gene lookup returns CDR1 MGHRA and CDR2 YSYEKL. The CDR3 loop is CASSQGGQGAENEQFF. In nucleotides, the CDR3 is TGCGCCAGCAGCCAAGGGGGACAGGGGGCGGAGAATGAGCAGTTCTTC.

This clonotype was seen many times. The gene calls are TRBV18 and TRBJ1-5; a possible D gene is TRBD1 (5 bases). The CDR3 is 13 residues long. The germline gives CDR1 KGHSH, CDR2 LQKENI. V lost 8 bases, J lost 7 bases, and 15 bases lay in between. CDR3 protein: CASTSGAGQPQHF. DNA for the CDR3: TGTGCCAGCACATCCGGGGCCGGGCAGCCCCAGCATTTT.

The V and J genes are TRBV6-6 and TRBJ1-5; TRBD1 matches at 9 bases. With 2 bases clipped from V and 4 bases from J, the junction kept 3 bases outside the gene matches. The CDR3 has 15 residues. Per germline, CDR1 MNHNY and CDR2 SVGAGI (reference sequence). CDR3 sequence (DNA): TGTGCCAGCAGTTACCGGACAGGGGCTAATCAGCCCCAGCATTTT. Residues: CASSYRTGANQPQHF.

This clonotype came up many times. The rearrangement uses TRBV7-9 and TRBJ2-2; 7 bases match TRBD1. Trimming cost V 5 bases and J 4 bases; bases outside gene matches: 7. From germline, CDR1 is SEHNR and CDR2 FQNEAQ (reference sequence). CDR3 length: 15 amino acids. Here the CDR3 reads CASSPRTGPTGELFF. The CDR3 DNA is TGTGCCAGCAGCCCCCGGACAGGACCCACCGGGGAGCTGTTTTTT.

This clonotype was picked up many times. A junction boundary mismatches the germline segment, possibly from a read error. The chain recombines TRBV29-1 with TRBJ1-1; tentatively, D is TRBD1 (5 bases). The CDR3 runs to 13 residues. Looked up from germline, CDR1 is SQVTM and CDR2 is ANQGSEA. The CDR3 DNA is TGCAGCGTTGTTAGGGGCCTGAACGCTGAAGCTTTCTTT. Its protein is CSVVRGLNAEAFF.

This clonotype occurred many times. V and J are TRBV20-1 and TRBJ2-3; D gene uncertain. The germline V gene encodes CDR1 DFQATT and CDR2 SNEGSKA (reference sequence). The CDR3 contains 12 residues. V was clipped by 7 bases and J by 2 bases, with 10 bases between them. CDR3 coding DNA: TGCAGTGGGGCTAGACACACAGATACGCAGTATTTT. As protein: CSGARHTDTQYF.

This chain joins TRBV20-1 and TRBJ2-1; 10 bases are shared with TRBD2. This CDR3 is 15 amino acids long. With 2 bases clipped from V and 3 bases from J, the junction kept 4 bases outside the gene matches. Germline CDR1 DFQATT, CDR2 SNEGSKA (reference sequence). The CDR3 sequence is CSARLAGDLYNEQFF. The CDR3 DNA reads TGCAGTGCTAGACTAGCGGGAGACCTCTACAATGAGCAGTTCTTC.

At least ten counts were recorded for this clonotype. The DNA of the CDR3 is TGCGCCAGCAGCCAAGATACAGGGAGCTCCTACAATGAGCAGTTCTTC. Translation gives CASSQDTGSSYNEQFF. V gene TRBV4-1 combines with J gene TRBJ2-1; possible D gene TRBD1, 6 bases. Germline V gene sequence: CDR1 MGHRA, CDR2 YSYEKL. Trimming took off 0 bases at V and 0 bases at J, with 9 bases between the two ends. The CDR3 consists of 16 residues.

There are many counts of this clonotype. The CDR3 loop is CASRSLLAGGYNEQFF. CDR3 sequence (DNA): TGTGCCAGTCGAAGCCTACTAGCGGGAGGGTACAATGAGCAGTTCTTC. The gene calls are TRBV19 and TRBJ2-1; TRBD2 agrees at 13 bases. The CDR3 length is 16 residues. The V gene's germline CDR1 is LNHDA and CDR2 SQIVND (reference sequence). The V segment lost 8 bases and the J segment 4 bases; nucleotides outside the gene matches: 8.

This clonotype was found a few times. A read error is the likely source, as a far larger clone sits one nucleotide away. Given the absence of the conserved phenylalanine or tryptophan at the CDR3 end, a read error is likely. The CDR3 is CASSGGEETQYS. DNA for the CDR3: TGTGCCAGCAGCGGGGGGGAAGAGACCCAGTACTCC. The rearrangement uses TRBV28 and TRBJ2-1; 8 nucleotides match TRBD2. Gene TRBJ2-5 matches the end of the DNA better, so the J call may be wrong. Germline V lookup: CDR1 MDHEN, CDR2 SYDVKM. The CDR3 totals 12 residues.

This clonotype came up many times. The V call is TRBV3-1, the J call TRBJ2-2, with a weak D call TRBD2 (5 bases). CDR3 length: 14 residues. Germline V CDR1 and CDR2: LGHDT, YNNKEL (reference sequence). V lost 4 bases and J lost 1, with 7 bases in between. The CDR3 coding sequence is TGTGCCAGCAGCCGAGGACTGAACACCGGGGAGCTGTTTTTT. Its protein is CASSRGLNTGELFF. Supplemented by reference TRBV3-1 and TRBJ2-2, the full variable domain reads DTAVSQTPKYLVTQMGNDKSIKCEQNLGHDTMYWYKQDSKKFLKIMFSYNNKELIINETVPNRFSPKSPDKAHLNLHINSLELGDSAVYFCASSRGLNTGELFFGEGSRLTVL.

This clonotype has a count of ten or more. J is TRBJ2-7 and V is TRBV20-1; TRBD2 agrees at 9 bases. From germline, CDR1 is DFQATT and CDR2 SNEGSKA (reference sequence). This CDR3 has 13 residues. Germline trimming cut 5 bases from V and 6 bases from J; bases unmatched to any gene: 8. The DNA of the CDR3 is TGCAGTGCTCTTAGCGGGAGCACTGCCGAGCAGTACTTC. Protein product: CSALSGSTAEQYF.

This clonotype appeared many times. The J gene is TRBJ2-7, the V gene TRBV24-1; 8 bases fit TRBD1. Trimming cost V 9 bases and J 4 bases; bases outside gene matches: 10. The CDR3 loop spans 14 amino acids. The germline gives CDR1 KGHDR, CDR2 SFDVKD. CDR3 region: CATGHRDRMYEQYF. DNA for the CDR3: TGTGCCACCGGGCACCGGGACAGGATGTACGAGCAGTACTTC.

This chain links TRBV20-1 with TRBJ2-3, with 9 bases matching TRBD2. Trimming removed 7 bases from V and 3 bases from J; junction bases left unmatched: 14. Germline V CDR1 and CDR2: DFQATT, SNEGSKA (reference sequence). The CDR3 runs to 16 residues. The chain's CDR3 is CSVTRPSGRSTDTQYF. CDR3 sequence (DNA): TGCAGTGTCACAAGGCCCAGCGGGAGGTCGACAGATACGCAGTATTTT.

This clonotype was recorded many times. The gene calls are TRBV7-2 and TRBJ1-2; 9 bases match TRBD1. Germline CDR1 is SGHTA and CDR2 is FQGNSA. V trimming: 4 bases; J trimming: 6 bases; junction bases outside the gene matches: 6. The CDR3 loop spans 14 amino acids. The CDR3 here is CASSYWTGEDGYTF. The CDR3 DNA reads as TGTGCCAGCAGCTATTGGACAGGGGAGGATGGCTACACCTTC.